This T cell receptor beta chain was obtained from a study of response to subunit inactivated influenza vaccine. The V end was cut by 3 bases, the J end by 5 bases, with 13 bases between. The CDR3 extends over 14 amino acids. Germline CDR1 is MNHEY and CDR2 is SMNVEV (reference sequence). One entry per CDR3 protein, called by TCRdb with MiXCR from the RT-PCR reads. Among about 520,000 distinct CDR3 sequences, approximately 7.7% were seen once, and the ten largest hold under 15%. The TCR sequence derives from a man aged 50 to 69 who received an inactivated influenza vaccine. The sequenced sample was PBMCs from blood, obtained roughly 24 months after vaccination. This chain uses TRBV27 with TRBJ1-2, with D maybe TRBD1 (5 bases). CDR3 bases: TGTGCCAGCAGTTTCGGGGCCTCTCCGTATGGCTACACCTTC. The encoded protein is CASSFGASPYGYTF.